This T cell receptor beta chain was identified in a study of T cell repertoires in cytomegalovirus infection. Across the whole study: Used in the study were CMV epitopes, some recently identified and HLA-C-restricted, others well-studied and HLA-B-restricted. Public TCR beta signatures marked donors with CMV infection and the matching HLA.

Findings of the study overall: Dominating the ex vivo response were HLA-C-restricted CMV-specific TCR beta clonotypes.

Per the germline V gene, CDR1 is MNHEY and CDR2 is SVGEGT. V gave up 10 bases and J gave up 3 bases, with 12 bases separating them. CDR3 length: 12 residues. TCRdb reprocessed the reads with MiXCR, giving one entry per CDR3 protein. The table has about 770,000 distinct CDR3 sequences, about 27% seen once; the top ten hold about 12%. This clonotype was detected a few times. What it binds is not known. The origin of this receptor is a human donor in good health (CMV status not recorded). Some clones in this sample may be carry-over from other donors' samples. This chain uses TRBV6-2 or TRBV6-3 with TRBJ1-1; D remains ambiguous. The specimen was cultured CD8+ T cells from PBMCs, collected from culture after CMV antigen stimulation. The CDR3 protein is CAKQLFDTEAFF. The CDR3 DNA sequence: TGTGCCAAGCAGTTGTTTGACACTGAAGCTTTCTTT.